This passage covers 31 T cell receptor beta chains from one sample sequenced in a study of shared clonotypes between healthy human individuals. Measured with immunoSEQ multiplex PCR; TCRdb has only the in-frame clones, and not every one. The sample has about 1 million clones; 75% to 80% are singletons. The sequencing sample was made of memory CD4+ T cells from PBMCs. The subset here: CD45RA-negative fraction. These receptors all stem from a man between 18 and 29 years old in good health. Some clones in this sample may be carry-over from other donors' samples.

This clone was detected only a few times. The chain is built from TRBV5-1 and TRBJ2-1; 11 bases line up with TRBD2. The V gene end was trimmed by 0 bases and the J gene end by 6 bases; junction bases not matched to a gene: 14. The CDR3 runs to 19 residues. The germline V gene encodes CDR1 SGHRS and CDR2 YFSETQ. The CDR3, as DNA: TGCGCCAGCAGCTTGGCCGGACTAGCGGGTACCCCCACCGGCAATGAGCAGTTCTTC. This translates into CASSLAGLAGTPTGNEQFF.

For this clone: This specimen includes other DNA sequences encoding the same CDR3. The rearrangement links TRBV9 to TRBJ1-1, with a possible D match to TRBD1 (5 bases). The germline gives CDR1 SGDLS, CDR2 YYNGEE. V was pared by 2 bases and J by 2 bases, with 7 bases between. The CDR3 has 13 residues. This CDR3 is CASSVGTNTEAFF. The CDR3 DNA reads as TGTGCCAGCAGCGTTGGGACCAACACTGAAGCTTTCTTT.

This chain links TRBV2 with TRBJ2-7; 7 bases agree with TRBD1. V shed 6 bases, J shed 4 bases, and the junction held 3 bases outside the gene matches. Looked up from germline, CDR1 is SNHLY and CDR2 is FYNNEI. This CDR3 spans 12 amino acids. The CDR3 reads CASRGTEYEQYF. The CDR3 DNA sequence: TGTGCCAGCAGGGGGACAGAGTACGAGCAGTACTTC.

The chain's CDR3 is CASRAGTGYSDTQYF. For the CDR3, the DNA is TGTGCCAGCAGAGCGGGGACAGGGTATTCAGATACGCAGTATTTT. The chain uses TRBV2 and TRBJ2-3; TRBD1 matches 9 bases. J lost 4 bases, V lost 6 bases, and 8 bases had no gene match. The CDR3 spans 15 residues. The germline gives CDR1 SNHLY, CDR2 FYNNEI.

The CDR3 sequence: CASSDHRVGNTIYF. DNA of the CDR3: TGTGCCAGCAGTGACCACAGGGTTGGAAACACCATATATTTT. The chain couples TRBV6-1 to TRBJ1-3, with a weak D call TRBD1 (6 bases). Germline CDR1 and CDR2: MNHNS and SASEGT. This CDR3 spans 14 amino acids. Deletions cut 3 bases from V and 3 bases from J, with 9 bases between.

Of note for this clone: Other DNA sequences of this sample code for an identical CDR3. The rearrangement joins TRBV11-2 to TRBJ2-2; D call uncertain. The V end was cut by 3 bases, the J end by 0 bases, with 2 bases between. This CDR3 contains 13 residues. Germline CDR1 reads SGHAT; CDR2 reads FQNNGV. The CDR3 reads CASSFTNTGELFF. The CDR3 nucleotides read TGTGCCAGCAGCTTCACGAACACCGGGGAGCTGTTTTTT.

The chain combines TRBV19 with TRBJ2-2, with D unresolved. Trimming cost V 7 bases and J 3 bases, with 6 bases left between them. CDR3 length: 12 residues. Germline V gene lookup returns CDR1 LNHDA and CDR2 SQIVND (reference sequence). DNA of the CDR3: TGTGCCAGTAACGATTACACCGGGGAGCTGTTTTTT. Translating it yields CASNDYTGELFF. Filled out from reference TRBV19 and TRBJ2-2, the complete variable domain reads DGGITQSPKYLFRKEGQNVTLSCEQNLNHDAMYWYRQDPGQGLRLIYYSQIVNDFQKGDIAEGYSVSREKKESFPLTVTSAQKNPTAFYLCASNDYTGELFFGEGSRLTVL.

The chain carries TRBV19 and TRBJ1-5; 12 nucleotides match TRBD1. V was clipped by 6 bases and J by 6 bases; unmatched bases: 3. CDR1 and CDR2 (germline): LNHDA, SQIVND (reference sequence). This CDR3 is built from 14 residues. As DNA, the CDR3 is TGTGCCAGTAGGGGACAGGGGGCAGGTCAGCCCCAGCATTTT. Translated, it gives CASRGQGAGQPQHF.

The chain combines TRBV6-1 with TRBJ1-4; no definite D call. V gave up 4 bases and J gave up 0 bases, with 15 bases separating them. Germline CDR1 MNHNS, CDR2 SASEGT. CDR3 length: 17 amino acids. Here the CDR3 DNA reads TGTGCCAGCAGTGCTCTCCAACGGGCCGCAACTAATGAAAAACTGTTTTTT. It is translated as CASSALQRAATNEKLFF.

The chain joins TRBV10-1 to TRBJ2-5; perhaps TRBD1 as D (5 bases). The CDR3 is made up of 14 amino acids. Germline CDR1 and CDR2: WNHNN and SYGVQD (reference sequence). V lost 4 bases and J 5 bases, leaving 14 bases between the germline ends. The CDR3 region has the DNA TGCGCCAGCAGTGCCTTAGGGGCCGGGGAGACCCAGTACTTC. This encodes CASSALGAGETQYF.

The CDR3: CASSRGLDFSYEQYF. The CDR3 DNA sequence: TGCGCCAGCAGCCGCGGACTAGACTTCTCCTACGAGCAGTACTTC. V gene TRBV4-3 combines with J gene TRBJ2-7, with 7 bases aligning to TRBD2. This CDR3 has 15 residues. The V segment lost 4 bases and the J segment 0 bases; nucleotides outside the gene matches: 6. The germline V gene has CDR1 LGHNA and CDR2 YSLEER.

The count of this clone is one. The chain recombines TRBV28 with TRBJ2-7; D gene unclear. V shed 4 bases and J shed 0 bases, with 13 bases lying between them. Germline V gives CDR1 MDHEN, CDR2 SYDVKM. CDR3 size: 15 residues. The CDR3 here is CASSSHTSGSYEQYF. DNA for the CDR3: TGTGCCAGCAGTTCACATACTTCGGGCTCCTACGAGCAGTACTTC.

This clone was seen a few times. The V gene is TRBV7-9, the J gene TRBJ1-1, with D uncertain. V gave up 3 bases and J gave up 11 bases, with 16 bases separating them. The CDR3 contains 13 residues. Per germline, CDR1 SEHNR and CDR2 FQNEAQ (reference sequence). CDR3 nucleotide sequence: TGTGCCAGCAGCTTCGGAGAGTCCCCTGGGGCTTTCTTT. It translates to CASSFGESPGAFF.

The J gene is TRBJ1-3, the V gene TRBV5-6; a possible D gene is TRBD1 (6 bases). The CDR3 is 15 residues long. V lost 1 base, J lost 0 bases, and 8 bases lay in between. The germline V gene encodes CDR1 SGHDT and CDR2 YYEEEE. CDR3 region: CASSLTGFSGNTIYF. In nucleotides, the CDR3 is TGTGCCAGCAGCTTGACAGGGTTCTCTGGAAACACCATATATTTT.

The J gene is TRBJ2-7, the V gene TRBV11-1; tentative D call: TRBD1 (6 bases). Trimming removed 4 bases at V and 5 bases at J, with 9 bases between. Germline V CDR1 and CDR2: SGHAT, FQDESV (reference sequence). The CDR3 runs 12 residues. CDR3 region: CASSYSGDEQYF. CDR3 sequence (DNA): TGTGCCAGCAGCTATTCAGGGGACGAGCAGTACTTC.

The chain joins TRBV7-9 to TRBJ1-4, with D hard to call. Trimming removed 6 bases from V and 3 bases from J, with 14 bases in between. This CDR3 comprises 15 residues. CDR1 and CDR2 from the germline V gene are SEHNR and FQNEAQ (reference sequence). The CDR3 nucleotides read TGTGCCAGCAGGATGGGGAGGGTCCCTAATGAAAAACTGTTTTTT. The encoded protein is CASRMGRVPNEKLFF. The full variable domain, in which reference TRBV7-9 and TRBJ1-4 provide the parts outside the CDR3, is DTGVSQNPRHKITKRGQNVTFRCDPISEHNRLYWYRQTLGQGPEFLTYFQNEAQLEKSRLLSDRFSAERPKGSFSTLEIQRTEQGDSAMYLCASRMGRVPNEKLFFGSGTQLSVL.

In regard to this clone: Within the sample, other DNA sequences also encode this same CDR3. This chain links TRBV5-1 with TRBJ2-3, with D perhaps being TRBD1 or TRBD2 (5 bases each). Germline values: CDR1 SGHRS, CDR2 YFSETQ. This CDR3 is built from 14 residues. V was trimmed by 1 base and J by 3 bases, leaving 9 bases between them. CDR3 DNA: TGCGCCAGCAGCTTGCAGGGAGATACAGATACGCAGTATTTT. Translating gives CASSLQGDTDTQYF. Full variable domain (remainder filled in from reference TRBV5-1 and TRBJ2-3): KAGVTQTPRYLIKTRGQQVTLSCSPISGHRSVSWYQQTPGQGLQFLFEYFSETQRNKGNFPGRFSGRQFSNSRSEMNVSTLELGDSALYLCASSLQGDTDTQYFGPGTRLTVL.

The CDR3 reads CASSKGILAKNIQYF. CDR3 in DNA: TGTGCCAGCAGCAAAGGGATTTTAGCCAAAAACATTCAGTACTTC. The V and J genes are TRBV28 and TRBJ2-4; no firm D call. CDR3 length: 15 amino acids. Germline CDR1 MDHEN, CDR2 SYDVKM. Trimming took 6 bases from V and 0 from J, leaving 12 bases between them.

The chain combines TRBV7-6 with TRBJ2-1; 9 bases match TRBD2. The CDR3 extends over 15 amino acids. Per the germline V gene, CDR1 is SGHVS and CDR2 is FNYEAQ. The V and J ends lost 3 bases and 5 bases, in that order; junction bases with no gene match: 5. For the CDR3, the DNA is TGTGCCAGCAGCTTCCCGGGACTAGCAGACAATGAGCAGTTCTTC. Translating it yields CASSFPGLADNEQFF.

The CDR3 protein is CASSFPRQIMNTEAFF. In nucleotides, the CDR3 is TGTGCCAGCAGCTTCCCACGACAGATTATGAACACTGAAGCTTTCTTT. The chain couples TRBV11-2 to TRBJ1-1, with D possibly being TRBD1 (5 bases). The CDR3 consists of 16 residues. CDR1 and CDR2 (germline): SGHAT, FQNNGV. Trimming took 3 bases from V and 0 from J, leaving 14 bases between them.

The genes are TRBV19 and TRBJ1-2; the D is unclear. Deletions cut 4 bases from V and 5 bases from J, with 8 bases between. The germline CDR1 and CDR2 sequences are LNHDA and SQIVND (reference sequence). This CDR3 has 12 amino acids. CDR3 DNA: TGTGCCAGTAGTACTCCAGAGTATGGCTACACCTTC. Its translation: CASSTPEYGYTF. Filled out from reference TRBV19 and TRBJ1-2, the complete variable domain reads DGGITQSPKYLFRKEGQNVTLSCEQNLNHDAMYWYRQDPGQGLRLIYYSQIVNDFQKGDIAEGYSVSREKKESFPLTVTSAQKNPTAFYLCASSTPEYGYTFGSGTRLTVV.

DNA of the CDR3: TGTGCCAGTAGTATGCTGGGACAGGGCCGGGATTCTTTCTTT. Translation: CASSMLGQGRDSFF. V and J are TRBV19 and TRBJ1-1, with 9 bases lining up with TRBD1. With 3 bases clipped from V and 12 bases from J, the junction kept 11 bases outside the gene matches. Germline-derived CDR1 and CDR2 are LNHDA and SQIVND (reference sequence). The CDR3 length is 14 residues.

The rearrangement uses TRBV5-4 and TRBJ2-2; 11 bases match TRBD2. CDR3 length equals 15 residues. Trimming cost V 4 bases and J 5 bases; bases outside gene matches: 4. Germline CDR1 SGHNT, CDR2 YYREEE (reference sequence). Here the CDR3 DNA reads TGTGCCAGCAGCGGATTAGCGGGGGGGACCGGGGAGCTGTTTTTT. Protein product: CASSGLAGGTGELFF.

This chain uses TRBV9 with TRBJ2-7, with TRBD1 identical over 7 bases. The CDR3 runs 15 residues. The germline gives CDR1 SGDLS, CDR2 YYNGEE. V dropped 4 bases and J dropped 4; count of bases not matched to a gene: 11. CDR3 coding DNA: TGTGCCAGCAGCACAACCCCGGGACAGTCTTACGAGCAGTACTTC. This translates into CASSTTPGQSYEQYF.

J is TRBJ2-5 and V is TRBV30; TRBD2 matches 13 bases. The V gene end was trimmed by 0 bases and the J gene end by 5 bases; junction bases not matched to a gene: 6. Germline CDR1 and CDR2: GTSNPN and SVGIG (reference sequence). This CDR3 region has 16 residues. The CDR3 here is CAWSVRLAGGRETQYF. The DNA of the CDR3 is TGTGCCTGGAGTGTTCGACTAGCGGGAGGTCGGGAGACCCAGTACTTC.

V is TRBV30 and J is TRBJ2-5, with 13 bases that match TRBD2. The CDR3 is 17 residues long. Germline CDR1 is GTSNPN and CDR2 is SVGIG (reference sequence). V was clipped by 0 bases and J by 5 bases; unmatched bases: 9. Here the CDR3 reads CAWSVGGTSGIRETQYF. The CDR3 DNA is TGTGCCTGGAGTGTTGGGGGGACTAGCGGGATCCGGGAGACCCAGTACTTC.

The CDR3 loop is CASTSSGQGRISYNEQFF. The CDR3 nucleotides are TGTGCCAGCACCTCAAGTGGGCAGGGGCGGATATCCTACAATGAGCAGTTCTTC. The chain uses TRBV14 and TRBJ2-1, with D possibly TRBD1 on 6 matching bases. The CDR3 has 18 residues. Germline V gene sequence: CDR1 SGHDN, CDR2 FVKESK. The V end was cut by 7 bases, the J end by 1 base, with 23 bases between.

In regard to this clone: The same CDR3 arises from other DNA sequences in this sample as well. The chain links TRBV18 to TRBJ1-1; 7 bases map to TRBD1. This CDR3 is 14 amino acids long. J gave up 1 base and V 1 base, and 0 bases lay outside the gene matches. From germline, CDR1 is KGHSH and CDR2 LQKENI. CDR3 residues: CASSPRQGNTEAFF. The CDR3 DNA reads TGTGCCAGCTCACCACGACAGGGGAACACTGAAGCTTTCTTT.

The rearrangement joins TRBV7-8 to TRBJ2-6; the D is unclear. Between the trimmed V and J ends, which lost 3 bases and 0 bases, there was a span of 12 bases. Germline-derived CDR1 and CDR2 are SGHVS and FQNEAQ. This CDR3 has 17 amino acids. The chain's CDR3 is CASSFLGRSSGANVLTF. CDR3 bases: TGTGCCAGCAGCTTCTTGGGTAGAAGCTCTGGGGCCAACGTCCTGACTTTC.

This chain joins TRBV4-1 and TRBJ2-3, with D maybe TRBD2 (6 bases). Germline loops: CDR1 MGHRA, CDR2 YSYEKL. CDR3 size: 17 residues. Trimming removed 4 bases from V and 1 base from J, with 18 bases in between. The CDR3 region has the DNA TGCGCCAGCAGCCCATTACTTCTAGCGCCCCGCACAGATACGCAGTATTTT. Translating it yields CASSPLLLAPRTDTQYF.

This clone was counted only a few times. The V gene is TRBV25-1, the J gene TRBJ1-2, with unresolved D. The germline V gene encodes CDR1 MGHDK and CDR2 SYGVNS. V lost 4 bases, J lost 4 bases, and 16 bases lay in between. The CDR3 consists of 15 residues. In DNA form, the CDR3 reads TGTGCCAGCAGTGGTACCTCTCTAACAACCTATGGCTACACCTTC. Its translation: CASSGTSLTTYGYTF.